The clone carrying this T cell receptor (beta chain) was picked up many times. Indicated time point: before trial treatment. Patients deemed eligible presented with advanced solid tumors lacking tumor-infiltrating lymphocytes. Germline loops: CDR1 MNHEY, CDR2 SVGEGT. This CDR3 is built from 20 residues. The V segment lost 5 bases and the J segment 0 bases; nucleotides outside the gene matches: 18. TRAV- and TRBV-specific primers were used for first-strand cDNA, which covered alpha and beta chains. TCRs underwent about 20 PCR cycles of amplification with a constant-region primer and V-primer adapter. From the reads, TCRdb called clonotypes with MiXCR, one entry per CDR3 protein. Of about 82,000 distinct CDR3 sequences listed, under 20% were seen once; the top ten hold 5.9%. The data were obtained in a study of low-dose radiotherapy and immunotherapy resistance in tumors.

The sequenced sample was PBMCs, obtained before treatment. This TCR derives from a male donor with prostate cancer. J is TRBJ2-7 and V is TRBV6-2 or TRBV6-3, with 11 nucleotides matching TRBD2. CDR3 amino acids: CASSGPLAGGPKRISYEQYF. CDR3 nucleotide sequence: TGTGCCAGCAGTGGACCTTTAGCGGGAGGGCCCAAGAGAATCTCCTACGAGCAGTACTTC.